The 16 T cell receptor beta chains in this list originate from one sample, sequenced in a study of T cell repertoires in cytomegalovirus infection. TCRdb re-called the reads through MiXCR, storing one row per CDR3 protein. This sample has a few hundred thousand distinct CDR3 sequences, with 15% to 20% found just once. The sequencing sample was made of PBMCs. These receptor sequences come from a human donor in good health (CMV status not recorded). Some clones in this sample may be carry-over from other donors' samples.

The CDR3 reads CASSQPREAYNEQFF. The DNA of the CDR3 is TGCGCCAGCAGCCAACCACGGGAGGCCTACAATGAGCAGTTCTTC. The chain is built from TRBV4-1 and TRBJ2-1; 7 bases are shared with TRBD2. This CDR3 has 15 amino acids. CDR1 is MGHRA, CDR2 YSYEKL, per germline. V shed 2 bases, J shed 2 bases, and the junction held 3 bases outside the gene matches.

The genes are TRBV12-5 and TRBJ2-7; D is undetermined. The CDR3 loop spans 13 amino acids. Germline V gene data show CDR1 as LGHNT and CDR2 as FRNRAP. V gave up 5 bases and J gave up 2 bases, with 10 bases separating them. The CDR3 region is CASGPVGPYEQYF. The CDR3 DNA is TGTGCTAGTGGTCCAGTTGGCCCCTACGAGCAGTACTTC.

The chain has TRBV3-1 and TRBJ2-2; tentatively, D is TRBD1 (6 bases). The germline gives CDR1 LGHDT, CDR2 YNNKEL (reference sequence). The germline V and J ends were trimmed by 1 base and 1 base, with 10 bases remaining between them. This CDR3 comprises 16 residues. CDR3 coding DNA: TGTGCCAGCAGCCAAGTCAAGGGACAGAACACCGGGGAGCTGTTTTTT. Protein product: CASSQVKGQNTGELFF.

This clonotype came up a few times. CDR3 protein: CASSLSPGGDYGYTF. The CDR3 DNA is TGTGCCAGCAGTTTATCTCCAGGGGGAGACTATGGCTACACCTTC. The rearrangement links TRBV27 to TRBJ1-2, with TRBD1 matching 7 bases. From germline, CDR1 is MNHEY and CDR2 SMNVEV (reference sequence). J gave up 3 bases and V 0 bases, and 4 bases lay outside the gene matches. The length of the CDR3 is 15 residues.

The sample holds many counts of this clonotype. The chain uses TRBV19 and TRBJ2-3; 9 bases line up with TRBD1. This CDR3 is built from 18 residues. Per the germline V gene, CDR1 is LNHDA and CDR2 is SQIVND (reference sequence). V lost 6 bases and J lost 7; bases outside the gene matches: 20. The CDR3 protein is CASSPGTGPDWSVNTQYF. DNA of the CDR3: TGTGCCAGTAGCCCCGGGACAGGGCCGGATTGGTCGGTGAATACGCAGTATTTT.

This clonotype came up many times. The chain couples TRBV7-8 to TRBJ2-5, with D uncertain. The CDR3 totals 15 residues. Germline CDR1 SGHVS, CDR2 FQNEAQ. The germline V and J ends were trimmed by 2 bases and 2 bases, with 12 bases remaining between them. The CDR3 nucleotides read TGTGCCAGCAGCTTACCTCCGGGCTCACAAGAGACCCAGTACTTC. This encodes CASSLPPGSQETQYF. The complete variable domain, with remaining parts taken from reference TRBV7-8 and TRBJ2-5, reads GAGVSQSPRYKVAKRGQDVALRCDPISGHVSLFWYQQALGQGPEFLTYFQNEAQLDKSGLPSDRFFAERPEGSVSTLKIQRTQQEDSAVYLCASSLPPGSQETQYFGPGTRLLVL.

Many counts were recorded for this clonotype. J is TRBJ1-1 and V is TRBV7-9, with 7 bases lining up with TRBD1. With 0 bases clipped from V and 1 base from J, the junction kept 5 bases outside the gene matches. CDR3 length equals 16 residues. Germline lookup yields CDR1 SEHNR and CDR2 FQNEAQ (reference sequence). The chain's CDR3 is CASSLALSGGNTEAFF. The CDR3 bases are TGTGCCAGCAGCTTAGCCCTCTCAGGGGGGAACACTGAAGCTTTCTTT. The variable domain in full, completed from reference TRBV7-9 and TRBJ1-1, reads DTGVSQNPRHKITKRGQNVTFRCDPISEHNRLYWYRQTLGQGPEFLTYFQNEAQLEKSRLLSDRFSAERPKGSFSTLEIQRTEQGDSAMYLCASSLALSGGNTEAFFGQGTRLTVV.

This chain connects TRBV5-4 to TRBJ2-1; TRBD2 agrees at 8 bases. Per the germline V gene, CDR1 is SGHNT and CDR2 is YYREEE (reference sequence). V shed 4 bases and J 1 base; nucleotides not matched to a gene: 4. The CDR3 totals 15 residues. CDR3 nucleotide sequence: TGTGCCAGCAGCGGACAGCGGGAGTCCTACAATGAGCAGTTCTTC. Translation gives CASSGQRESYNEQFF.

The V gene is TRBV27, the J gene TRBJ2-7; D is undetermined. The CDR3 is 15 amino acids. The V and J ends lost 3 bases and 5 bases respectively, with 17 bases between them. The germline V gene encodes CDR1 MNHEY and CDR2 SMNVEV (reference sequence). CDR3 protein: CASSFQWAGPNEQYF. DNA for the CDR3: TGTGCCAGCAGTTTTCAGTGGGCCGGACCGAACGAGCAGTACTTC.

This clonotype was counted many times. The CDR3, as DNA: TGTGCCAGCAGTCCCTCCCACAGGGGGCAAAGATCACCCCTCCACTTT. It codes for CASSPSHRGQRSPLHF. The V and J genes are TRBV27 and TRBJ1-6; the match to TRBD1 covers 9 bases. Germline V gene data show CDR1 as MNHEY and CDR2 as SMNVEV (reference sequence). V shed 5 bases and J 10 bases; nucleotides not matched to a gene: 12. The CDR3 runs 16 residues.

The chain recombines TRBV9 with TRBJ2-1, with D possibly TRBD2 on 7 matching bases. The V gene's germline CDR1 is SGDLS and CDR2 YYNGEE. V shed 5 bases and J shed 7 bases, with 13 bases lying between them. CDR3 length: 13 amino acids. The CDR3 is CASSGGAGNEQFF. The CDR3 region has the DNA TGTGCCAGCAGTGGGGGGGCCGGGAATGAGCAGTTCTTC.

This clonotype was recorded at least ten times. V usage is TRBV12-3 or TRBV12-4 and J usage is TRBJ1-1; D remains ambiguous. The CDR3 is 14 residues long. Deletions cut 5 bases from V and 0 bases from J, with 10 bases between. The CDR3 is CASSTGRMNTEAFF. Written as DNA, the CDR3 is TGTGCCAGCAGTACCGGAAGAATGAACACTGAAGCTTTCTTT.

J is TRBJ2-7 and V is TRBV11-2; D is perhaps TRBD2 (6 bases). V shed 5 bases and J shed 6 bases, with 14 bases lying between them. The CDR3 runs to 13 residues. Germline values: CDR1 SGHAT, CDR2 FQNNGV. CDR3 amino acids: CASSVGGVSEQYF. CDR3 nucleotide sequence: TGTGCCAGCAGCGTCGGAGGGGTGAGCGAGCAGTACTTC. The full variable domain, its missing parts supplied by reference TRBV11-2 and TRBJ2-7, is EAGVAQSPRYKIIEKRQSVAFWCNPISGHATLYWYQQILGQGPKLLIQFQNNGVVDDSQLPKDRFSAERLKGVDSTLKIQPAKLEDSAVYLCASSVGGVSEQYFGPGTRLTVT.

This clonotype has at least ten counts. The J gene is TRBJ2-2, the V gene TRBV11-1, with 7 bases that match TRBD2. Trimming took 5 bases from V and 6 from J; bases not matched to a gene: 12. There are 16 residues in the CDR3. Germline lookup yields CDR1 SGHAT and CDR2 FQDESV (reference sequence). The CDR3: CASSGLEWSMSGELFF. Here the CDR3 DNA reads TGTGCCAGCAGCGGACTAGAATGGAGTATGTCCGGGGAGCTGTTTTTT. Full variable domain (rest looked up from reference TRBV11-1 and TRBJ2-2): EAEVAQSPRYKITEKSQAVAFWCDPISGHATLYWYRQILGQGPELLVQFQDESVVDDSQLPKDRFSAERLKGVDSTLKIQPAELGDSAMYLCASSGLEWSMSGELFFGEGSRLTVL.

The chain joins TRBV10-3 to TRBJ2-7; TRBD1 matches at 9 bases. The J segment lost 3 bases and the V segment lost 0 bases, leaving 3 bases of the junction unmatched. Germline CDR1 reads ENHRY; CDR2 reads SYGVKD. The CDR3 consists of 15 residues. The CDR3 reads CAISESGDRVYEQYF. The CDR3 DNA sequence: TGTGCCATCAGTGAGTCAGGGGACAGGGTCTACGAGCAGTACTTC.

CDR3 sequence: CASSDDEKLFF. The DNA of the CDR3 is TGTGCCAGTAGCGACGATGAAAAACTGTTTTTT. The chain uses TRBV19 and TRBJ1-4; D gene unclear. From germline, CDR1 is LNHDA and CDR2 SQIVND (reference sequence). Trimming removed 6 bases at V and 6 bases at J, with 5 bases between. The CDR3 sequence is 11 residues long.